The 15 T cell receptor beta chains below come from one sample, sequenced in a study of T cell changes during pregnancy in multiple sclerosis. Profiled with immunoSEQ multiplex PCR; TCRdb holds only in-frame clones, not every one. The data contain tens of thousands of clones, 80% to 95% of them singletons. Sample: peripheral blood, taken in the third trimester of pregnancy. The source of these receptors is a female donor in good health, enrolled as a control in a pregnancy study.

The rearrangement joins TRBV28 to TRBJ1-5, with D maybe TRBD1 (6 bases). The germline V and J ends were trimmed by 5 bases and 1 base, with 12 bases remaining between them. This CDR3 is 15 amino acids long. Germline V gene sequence: CDR1 MDHEN, CDR2 SYDVKM. In nucleotides, the CDR3 is TGTGCCAGCAGTCCGCATACAGGGAGCAATCAGCCCCAGCATTTT. Amino acid sequence: CASSPHTGSNQPQHF.

The V call is TRBV28, the J call TRBJ2-1; 11 bases are shared with TRBD2. Trimming took 6 bases from V and 6 from J; bases not matched to a gene: 7. This CDR3 is built from 15 residues. Germline-derived CDR1 and CDR2 are MDHEN and SYDVKM. DNA for the CDR3: TGTGCCAGCAGCCCACTAGCGGGGGACTTCAATGAGCAGTTCTTC. This codes for CASSPLAGDFNEQFF.

This chain uses TRBV2 with TRBJ2-2; 9 bases map to TRBD1. The germline V gene has CDR1 SNHLY and CDR2 FYNNEI. V shed 4 bases, J shed 5 bases, and the junction held 5 bases outside the gene matches. The CDR3 runs to 15 residues. This chain's CDR3 is CASSGGQGGTGELFF. CDR3 coding DNA: TGTGCCAGCAGTGGGGGACAGGGAGGTACCGGGGAGCTGTTTTTT.

V is TRBV29-1 and J is TRBJ1-1; no clear D gene. The CDR3 has 18 amino acids. Per germline, CDR1 SQVTM and CDR2 ANQGSEA. V was clipped by 2 bases and J by 3 bases, with 25 bases between them. CDR3 nucleotides: TGCAGCGTTGAACAGGCAATGAGACCGAGTCGCGTCTACACTGAAGCTTTCTTT. Translated: CSVEQAMRPSRVYTEAFF.

The V call is TRBV11-2, the J call TRBJ1-3, with no clear D. V was trimmed by 5 bases and J by 0 bases, leaving 11 bases between them. The CDR3 totals 15 residues. The germline CDR1 and CDR2 sequences are SGHAT and FQNNGV. The CDR3 region is CASSTGEFSGNTIYF. As DNA, the CDR3 is TGTGCCAGCAGCACCGGGGAATTCTCTGGAAACACCATATATTTT.

The V call is TRBV12-5, the J call TRBJ1-5, with TRBD1 as a possible D gene (5 bases). V lost 5 bases, J lost 0 bases, and 11 bases lay in between. The germline CDR1 and CDR2 sequences are LGHNT and FRNRAP. The CDR3 has 15 amino acids. CDR3 region: CASGPRGDSNQPQHF. For the CDR3, the DNA is TGTGCTAGTGGTCCCCGGGGGGATAGCAATCAGCCCCAGCATTTT.

The J gene is TRBJ2-1, the V gene TRBV27, with 12 bases fitting TRBD2. CDR1 is MNHEY and CDR2 is SMNVEV in the germline V gene (reference sequence). V lost 2 bases, J lost 4 bases, and 3 bases stayed unmatched. CDR3 size: 16 residues. The CDR3 sequence is CASSLGGTSGYNEQFF. CDR3 nucleotide sequence: TGTGCCAGCAGTTTAGGGGGGACTAGCGGGTACAATGAGCAGTTCTTC.

J is TRBJ2-7 and V is TRBV4-3; TRBD2 matches at 11 bases. CDR3 length: 15 amino acids. Germline V gene sequence: CDR1 LGHNA, CDR2 YSLEER. The V gene end was trimmed by 1 base and the J gene end by 5 bases; junction bases not matched to a gene: 4. The CDR3 reads CASSQVAGGPHEQYF. CDR3 DNA sequence: TGCGCCAGCAGCCAAGTAGCGGGAGGGCCCCACGAGCAGTACTTC.

The chain carries TRBV5-4 and TRBJ2-5; 12 nucleotides align to TRBD2. V shed 4 bases, J shed 6 bases, and the junction held 10 bases outside the gene matches. CDR3 length: 16 amino acids. The germline CDR1 and CDR2 sequences are SGHNT and YYREEE (reference sequence). The CDR3 DNA sequence: TGTGCCAGCAGCCCCAGACTAGCGGGAGAATCGCAGACCCAGTACTTC. This codes for CASSPRLAGESQTQYF.

The gene calls are TRBV6-5 and TRBJ2-2, with D unresolved. Germline assignment: CDR1 MNHEY and CDR2 SVGAGI. This CDR3 comprises 13 residues. The V and J ends lost 6 bases and 1 base respectively, with 6 bases between them. DNA for the CDR3: TGTGCCAGCAGGCGACAGAACACCGGGGAGCTGTTTTTT. Translated: CASRRQNTGELFF.

The chain combines TRBV18 with TRBJ2-5; a possible D gene is TRBD2 (6 bases). The CDR3 sequence is 19 residues long. V lost 1 base, J lost 5 bases, and 26 bases lay in between. Germline V gene data show CDR1 as KGHSH and CDR2 as LQKENI. The CDR3 DNA sequence: TGTGCCAGCTCACCACTGCGGCCGGCTGGCAGAAATGGGGGGGAGACCCAGTACTTC. Translation: CASSPLRPAGRNGGETQYF.

V is TRBV27 and J is TRBJ2-3; D might be TRBD2 (7 bases). Germline V gene data show CDR1 as MNHEY and CDR2 as SMNVEV (reference sequence). The V end was cut by 3 bases, the J end by 0 bases, with 13 bases between. The length of the CDR3 is 16 residues. This CDR3 reads CASSFRGASSTDTQYF. The DNA for the CDR3 is TGTGCCAGCAGTTTCCGGGGGGCATCTAGCACAGATACGCAGTATTTT.

V gene TRBV2 combines with J gene TRBJ2-1; no definite D call. The CDR3 runs to 12 residues. Trimming cost V 3 bases and J 7 bases, with 7 bases left between them. The germline CDR1 and CDR2 sequences are SNHLY and FYNNEI. CDR3: CASSDTGNEQFF. In nucleotides, the CDR3 is TGTGCCAGCAGTGACACCGGGAATGAGCAGTTCTTC.

This chain joins TRBV7-9 and TRBJ1-2, with a possible D match to TRBD1 (6 bases). Germline values: CDR1 SEHNR, CDR2 FQNEAQ (reference sequence). The length of the CDR3 is 15 residues. V was shortened by 5 bases and J by 0 bases, with 13 bases between the two germline ends. The CDR3 is CASSAATGANYGYTF. The DNA for the CDR3 is TGTGCCAGCAGCGCGGCGACAGGAGCTAACTATGGCTACACCTTC. The full variable domain, its missing parts supplied by reference TRBV7-9 and TRBJ1-2, is DTGVSQNPRHKITKRGQNVTFRCDPISEHNRLYWYRQTLGQGPEFLTYFQNEAQLEKSRLLSDRFSAERPKGSFSTLEIQRTEQGDSAMYLCASSAATGANYGYTFGSGTRLTVV.

The chain couples TRBV5-1 to TRBJ1-1; TRBD1 aligns across 9 bases. J lost 1 base, V lost 3 bases, and 19 bases had no gene match. The length of the CDR3 is 20 residues. Germline loops: CDR1 SGHRS, CDR2 YFSETQ. In nucleotides, the CDR3 is TGCGCCAGCAGCTCCTACCCAGGGCTCGGACAGGGGTCCGCGAACACTGAAGCTTTCTTT. This sequence encodes CASSSYPGLGQGSANTEAFF.